A single TCR beta chain is shown here with its context. Using immunoSEQ multiplex PCR, the repertoire was profiled, and TCRdb retains in-frame clones only, with some absent. The sample lists 150,000 or so clones, around 96% occurring once. The sample originates from a study of control samples from healthy donors and cancer patients. The CDR3 totals 19 residues. Germline assignment: CDR1 KGHDR and CDR2 SFDVKD. V was pared by 3 bases and J by 0 bases, with 12 bases of the junction left unmatched. The rearrangement joins TRBV24-1 to TRBJ2-2; 7 positions match TRBD1. The sequence was collected from a man between 35 and 55 years old in good health. The sequencing input was blood. The CDR3 spells CATSDPTPGQRSNTGELFF. DNA of the CDR3: TGTGCCACCAGTGATCCGACCCCGGGACAGAGATCGAACACCGGGGAGCTGTTTTTT.